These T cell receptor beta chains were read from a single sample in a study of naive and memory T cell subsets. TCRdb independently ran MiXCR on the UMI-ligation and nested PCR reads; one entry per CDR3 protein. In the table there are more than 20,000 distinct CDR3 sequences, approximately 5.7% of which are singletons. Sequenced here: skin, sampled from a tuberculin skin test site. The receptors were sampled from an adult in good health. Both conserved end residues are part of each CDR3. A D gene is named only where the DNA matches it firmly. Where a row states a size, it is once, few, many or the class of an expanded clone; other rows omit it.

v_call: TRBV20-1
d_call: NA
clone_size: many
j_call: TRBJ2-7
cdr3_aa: CSAFRRAREYEQYF
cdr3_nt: TGCAGTGCCTTTAGAAGGGCTAGGGAATACGAGCAGTACTTC

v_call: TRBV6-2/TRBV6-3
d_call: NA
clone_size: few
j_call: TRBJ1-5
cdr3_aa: CASSYSGRPNQPQHF
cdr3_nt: TGTGCCAGCAGTTACTCGGGACGCCCGAATCAGCCCCAGCATTTT

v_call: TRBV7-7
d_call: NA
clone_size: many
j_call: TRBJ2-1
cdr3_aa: CASSLGVGGHEQFF
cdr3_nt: TGTGCTAGCAGCTTAGGGGTGGGGGGCCATGAGCAGTTCTTC

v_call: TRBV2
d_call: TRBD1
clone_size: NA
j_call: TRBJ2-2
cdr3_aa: CASRTGLQNTGELFF
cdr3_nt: TGTGCCAGCCGGACAGGGCTACAGAACACCGGGGAGCTGTTTTTT

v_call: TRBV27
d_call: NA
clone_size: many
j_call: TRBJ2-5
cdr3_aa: CASRGQGRETQYF
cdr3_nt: TGTGCCAGCAGGGGCCAGGGTCGAGAGACCCAGTACTTC

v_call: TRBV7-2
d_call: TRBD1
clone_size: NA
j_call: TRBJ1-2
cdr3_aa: CASSFMWRGTGGGTF
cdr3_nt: TGTGCCAGCAGCTTCATGTGGCGGGGTACAGGGGGAGGCACCTTC

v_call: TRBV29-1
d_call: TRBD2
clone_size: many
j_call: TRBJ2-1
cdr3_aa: CSVDPGTSVYNEQFF
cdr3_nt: TGCAGCGTAGACCCCGGGACTAGCGTATACAATGAGCAGTTCTTC

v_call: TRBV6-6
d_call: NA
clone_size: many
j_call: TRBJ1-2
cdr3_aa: CASSQKGGGYTF
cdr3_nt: TGTGCCAGCAGTCAAAAAGGGGGGGGCTACACCTTC

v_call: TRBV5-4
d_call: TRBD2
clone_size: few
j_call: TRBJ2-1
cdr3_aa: CASSLGTSGMRGNEQFF
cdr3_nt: TGTGCCAGCAGCCTCGGGACTAGCGGGATGAGGGGGAATGAGCAGTTCTTC

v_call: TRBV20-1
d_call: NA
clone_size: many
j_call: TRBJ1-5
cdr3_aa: CSARDFGGGNQPQHF
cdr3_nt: TGCAGTGCTAGAGATTTCGGGGGGGGGAATCAGCCCCAGCATTTT

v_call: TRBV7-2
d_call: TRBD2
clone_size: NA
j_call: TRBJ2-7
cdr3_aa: CASSQGLANYEQYF
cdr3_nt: TGTGCCAGCAGCCAAGGACTAGCTAACTACGAGCAGTACTTC

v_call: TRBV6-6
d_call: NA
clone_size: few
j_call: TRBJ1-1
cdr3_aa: CASSLRDVEAFF
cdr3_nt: TGTGCCAGCAGCCTACGGGACGTCGAAGCTTTCTTT

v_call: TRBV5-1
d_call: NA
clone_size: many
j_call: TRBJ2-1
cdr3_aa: CASSLYPEEGEQFF
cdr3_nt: TGCGCCAGCAGCTTGTATCCCGAAGAGGGTGAGCAGTTCTTC

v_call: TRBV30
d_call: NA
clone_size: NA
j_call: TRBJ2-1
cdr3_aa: CAWSVPRSSYNEQFF
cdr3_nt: TGTGCCTGGAGTGTACCCAGGTCGTCCTACAATGAGCAGTTCTTC

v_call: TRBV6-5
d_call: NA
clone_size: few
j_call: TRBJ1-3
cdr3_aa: CASSYSAGRVAGNTIYF
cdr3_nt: TGTGCCAGCAGTTACTCGGCAGGGAGGGTCGCGGGAAACACCATATATTTT

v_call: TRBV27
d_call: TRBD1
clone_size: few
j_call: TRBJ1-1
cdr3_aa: CASSRQGANEAFF
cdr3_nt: TGTGCCAGCAGCCGACAGGGGGCGAATGAAGCTTTCTTT

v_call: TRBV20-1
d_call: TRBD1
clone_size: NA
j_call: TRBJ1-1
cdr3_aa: CSARATGAWETEAFF
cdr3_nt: TGCAGTGCTAGAGCAACAGGGGCCTGGGAGACTGAAGCTTTCTTT

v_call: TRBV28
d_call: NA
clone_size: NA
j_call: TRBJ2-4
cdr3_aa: CASSDPGTNPRKNIQYF
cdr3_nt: TGTGCCAGCAGTGATCCCGGGACGAATCCCCGCAAAAACATTCAGTACTTC

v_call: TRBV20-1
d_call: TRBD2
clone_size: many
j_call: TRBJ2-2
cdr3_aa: CSARATSGRAFGELFF
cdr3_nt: TGCAGTGCTAGAGCTACTAGCGGGAGGGCCTTCGGGGAGCTGTTTTTT

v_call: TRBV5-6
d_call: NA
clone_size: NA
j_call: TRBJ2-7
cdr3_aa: CASSLYRGIRRSLYEQYF
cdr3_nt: TGTGCCAGCAGCCTCTATCGCGGTATCAGAAGGAGTCTCTACGAGCAGTACTTC

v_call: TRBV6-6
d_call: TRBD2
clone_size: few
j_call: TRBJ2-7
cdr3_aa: CASSYRTSGTYEQYF
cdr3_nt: TGTGCCAGCAGTTACCGGACTAGCGGGACTTACGAGCAGTACTTC

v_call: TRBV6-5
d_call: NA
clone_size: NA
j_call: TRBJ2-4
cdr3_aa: CASSHLSAKGVLAKNIQYF
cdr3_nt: TGTGCCAGCAGTCACCTTTCCGCTAAGGGGGTCCTCGCCAAAAACATTCAGTACTTC

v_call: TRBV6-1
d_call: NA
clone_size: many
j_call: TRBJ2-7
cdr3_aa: CATGATGYYEQYF
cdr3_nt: TGTGCCACGGGTGCTACAGGGTACTACGAGCAGTACTTC

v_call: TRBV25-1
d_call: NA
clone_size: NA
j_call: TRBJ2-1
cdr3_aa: CASSGGGLSYNEQFF
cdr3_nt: TGTGCCAGCAGTGGGGGGGGCCTCTCCTACAATGAGCAGTTCTTC